This T cell receptor (beta chain) was sequenced in a study of identical twins. Study findings and constraints: Among monozygotic twins, out-of-frame TCR alpha sharing exceeded what models predicted.

Per the germline V gene, CDR1 is MDHEN and CDR2 is SYDVKM. The CDR3 length is 15 residues. Trimming stripped 4 bases from V and 4 bases from J, with 13 bases between. The sample holds a few counts of this clonotype. The target antigen is unknown. Carrying unique molecular identifiers, the cDNA also gained a universal primer site through template switching. From the 5' RACE reads, TCRdb called clonotypes with MiXCR, one entry per CDR3 protein. The table lists 1.5 million or so distinct CDR3 sequences, around 33% of them singletons, with 0.25% to 0.3% in the top ten. The TCR was taken from a newborn girl in good health. Material for sequencing was cord blood. V and J are TRBV28 and TRBJ1-4; weak D call: TRBD1 (6 bases). The CDR3: CASSSWTAVNEKLFF. The CDR3 DNA reads as TGTGCCAGCAGTTCCTGGACAGCTGTTAATGAAAAACTGTTTTTT.